This passage covers 3 T cell receptor beta chains from one sample sequenced in a study of blood T cell repertoires in COVID-19. Assay: immunoSEQ multiplex PCR; the TCRdb copy retains only in-frame clones and omits some. This sample yields about 350,000 clones, of which roughly 87% are seen a single time; 3.5% to 4% belongs to the top ten. The source material was peripheral blood. These receptors came from an older woman with COVID-19, enrolled during active disease.

This clone was counted once. The rearrangement joins TRBV7-9 to TRBJ1-5, with D possibly being TRBD1 (6 bases). The length of the CDR3 is 15 residues. Trimming took 4 bases from V and 7 from J, leaving 17 bases between them. Germline CDR1 SEHNR, CDR2 FQNEAQ (reference sequence). The CDR3 region is CASSSVGQSVQPQHF. CDR3 nucleotides: TGTGCCAGCAGCTCCGTCGGACAGTCAGTACAGCCCCAGCATTTT.

The chain has TRBV5-6 and TRBJ2-3; no definite D call. The germline V and J ends were trimmed by 5 bases and 1 base, with 8 bases remaining between them. The CDR3 loop spans 13 amino acids. Germline assignment: CDR1 SGHDT and CDR2 YYEEEE. The DNA of the CDR3 is TGTGCCAGCAGTCGTCGGGGCACAGATACGCAGTATTTT. Translating gives CASSRRGTDTQYF.

The chain carries TRBV9 and TRBJ1-2; D uncertain. V was cut by 4 bases and J by 6 bases, with 16 bases left in between. CDR1 and CDR2 (germline): SGDLS, YYNGEE. CDR3 length: 14 residues. CDR3 sequence reads: CASSLLASGHGYTF. CDR3 sequence (DNA): TGTGCCAGCAGCCTCTTAGCGTCGGGCCATGGCTACACCTTC.